The rows below give T cell receptor beta chains drawn from one sample of a study of T cells in Graves' hyperthyroidism and ophthalmopathy. MiXCR, applied by TCRdb to the multiplex PCR reads, yields one record per CDR3 protein. The table records around 690,000 distinct CDR3 sequences, roughly 17% of them present only once. Source material: blood. The receptors were gathered from a man aged 45-65 years with Graves' hyperthyroidism. The CDR3 runs from the conserved cysteine through the conserved F or W. Fields, in order: J gene, clone size, V gene, CDR3 protein. Size is omitted from some rows. Given values are once, few, many or a class for expanded clones.

j_gene: TRBJ1-1; abundance: many; v_gene: TRBV4-1; CDR3aa: CASSQGDRLNTEAFF
j_gene: TRBJ2-7; abundance: few; v_gene: TRBV10-3; CDR3aa: CAISVEGQTYEQYF
j_gene: TRBJ2-7; abundance: many; v_gene: TRBV6-2/TRBV6-3; CDR3aa: CASSSAGTGELYEQYF
j_gene: TRBJ2-7; abundance: -; v_gene: TRBV27; CDR3aa: CASSLLAGEITYEQYF
j_gene: TRBJ1-1; abundance: -; v_gene: TRBV20-1; CDR3aa: CSARGQGKAFF
j_gene: TRBJ2-1; abundance: -; v_gene: TRBV10-2; CDR3aa: CASSGLGLAGEGEQFF
j_gene: TRBJ1-2; abundance: -; v_gene: TRBV2; CDR3aa: CASSGFRDGINYGYTF
j_gene: TRBJ2-1; abundance: few; v_gene: TRBV7-9; CDR3aa: CASSPGNYNEQFF
j_gene: TRBJ2-7; abundance: few; v_gene: TRBV6-1; CDR3aa: CASSDDLGPNYEQYF
j_gene: TRBJ2-5; abundance: many; v_gene: TRBV7-3; CDR3aa: CASSLGVYETQYF
j_gene: TRBJ2-7; abundance: many; v_gene: TRBV28; CDR3aa: CASSFRESGEQYF
j_gene: TRBJ2-1; abundance: -; v_gene: TRBV29-1; CDR3aa: CSVVYGYNEQFF
j_gene: TRBJ2-1; abundance: -; v_gene: TRBV29-1; CDR3aa: CSVEFPQGAIEQFF
j_gene: TRBJ2-1; abundance: few; v_gene: TRBV20-1; CDR3aa: CSASDGTSKFF
j_gene: TRBJ2-7; abundance: many; v_gene: TRBV7-9; CDR3aa: CASTQSGARGNYEQYF
j_gene: TRBJ2-7; abundance: -; v_gene: TRBV20-1; CDR3aa: CSAQPLGASYEQYF
j_gene: TRBJ2-6; abundance: -; v_gene: TRBV2; CDR3aa: CASSSPGQGNLSGANVLTF
j_gene: TRBJ1-2; abundance: -; v_gene: TRBV5-1; CDR3aa: CASSLASNGYTF
j_gene: TRBJ2-7; abundance: many; v_gene: TRBV28; CDR3aa: CASTWTGIKYEQYF
j_gene: TRBJ2-1; abundance: many; v_gene: TRBV2; CDR3aa: CASSDRDPGLEGYEQFF
j_gene: TRBJ2-7; abundance: -; v_gene: TRBV6-5; CDR3aa: CASSYLAGVHEQYF
j_gene: TRBJ2-2; abundance: -; v_gene: TRBV10-3; CDR3aa: CAVSGTTGELFF
j_gene: -; abundance: -; v_gene: TRBV19; CDR3aa: CASSIGSRGATDTQHF
j_gene: TRBJ2-1; abundance: few; v_gene: TRBV6-2/TRBV6-3; CDR3aa: CASREFSGGSYNEQFF
j_gene: TRBJ2-3; abundance: -; v_gene: TRBV5-1; CDR3aa: CASWARGSTDTQYF
j_gene: TRBJ2-7; abundance: many; v_gene: TRBV27; CDR3aa: CASAAFTGGFEQYF